This entry concerns a single T cell receptor beta chain. Its antigen is not identified. The data are from a study of cytomegalovirus exposure and HLA in healthy donors. Study-wide context: Early release data held 80 million to 100 million unique TCRs from HLA-typed donors. The study, taken as a whole, reports: According to reports, the classifier identified cytomegalovirus status with high specificity and sensitivity. Later on, a genetic analysis was performed. It linked a missense variant in DCLRE1C with V- and J-gene trimming of TCR beta. Common viral pathogens seemed, in a later analysis, to connect with several of the most significant clusters.

Primers: 60 Vbeta forward and 13 Jbeta reverse. Only in-frame clones appear in the TCRdb table, and some are missing; sequencing was by immunoSEQ multiplex PCR. Here the sample spans some 98,000 clones, roughly 77% being singletons. The clonotype was recovered from a man in his forties in good health and CMV-seronegative. The sample comprised PBMCs.

The CDR3 region is CASSLVGTGAEQYF. As DNA, the CDR3 is TGTGCCAGCAGCTTAGTGGGGACAGGTGCCGAGCAGTACTTC. The V call is TRBV7-6, the J call TRBJ2-7; 8 positions match TRBD1. The CDR3 contains 14 residues. Germline lookup yields CDR1 SGHVS and CDR2 FNYEAQ. Losses at the gene ends were 1 base for V and 6 bases for J; bases not matched to a gene: 5.